This entry describes one TCR beta chain. This receptor's antigen is unknown. Nothing much larger sits one base from this clone, and base qualities are not available. Patients with autoimmune disease history or receiving systemic immunosuppression were excluded from the trial. Peripheral blood for TCR sequencing was collected from all dose cohorts at baseline, on cycle 4 day 1, and on cycle 7 day 1. Samples came from an open-label, multicenter, first-in-human phase I dose-escalation trial of ivuxolimab. Adults with locally advanced or metastatic melanoma, renal cell, hepatocellular, or head and neck squamous cell carcinoma were enrolled in the trial. CD4+ and CD8+ T cells were sorted separately from peripheral blood before TCR sequencing. The CDR1 and CDR2 encoded by the germline V gene are LGHNA and YNFKEQ. V and J are truncated by 0 bases and 1 base respectively, leaving an intervening sequence of 10 bases. The CDR3 measures 15 amino acids from cysteine to phenylalanine. Only the CDR3 DNA is retained, 45 bases long and in frame from the first base.

This sample stems from a study of OX40 agonist ivuxolimab in advanced cancers. With respect to the entire study: Ivuxolimab was an agonistic, fully human IgG2 monoclonal antibody directed against OX40 (CD134), a costimulatory receptor. Patients were allowed to have had prior anti-PD-1, anti-PD-L1 or anti-CTLA-4 therapy, and approximately 40% of the dose-escalation patients had been treated with checkpoint inhibitors. The point of sequencing TCRbeta in the periphery was to test whether ivuxolimab changed TCR sequence diversity and drove clonal T-cell expansion. Intravenous ivuxolimab was administered to patients every 2 weeks at six dose levels: 0.01, 0.1, 0.3, 1.5, 3 and 10 mg/kg. The paper reports the monotherapy dose-escalation portion (N of about 50 patients) of the phase I ivuxolimab trial. Partial responses were achieved by three dose-escalation patients, of whom one had hepatocellular carcinoma and two had cutaneous melanoma. Among the approximately 54 dose-escalation patients, around 20 had hepatocellular carcinoma, roughly 15 melanoma, 9 renal cell carcinoma and 9 head and neck cancer. A male proportion of approximately 83% and a mean age of approximately 61 years, ranging from about 23 to 90, were recorded for the dose-escalation cohort. On the study overall, not on this receptor specifically: In partial responders in the 0.1-3.0 mg/kg groups, normalized peripheral clonal expansion was found to be among the lowest, especially among CD8+ T cells. On average, CD8+ T cells showed more expanded clones than CD4+ T cells after ivuxolimab. Low levels of normalized T-cell clonal expansion were also seen in some nonresponding patients. At doses of 0.1 to 3.0 mg/kg, clonal expansion of both CD4+ and CD8+ T cells in blood was seen between baseline and week 6. Which antigens the clonally expanded peripheral T cells were specific for was not determined.

Genomic DNA was isolated from the sorted cells so that the TCRbeta CDR3 region could be sequenced. The immunoSEQ Assay was used for sequencing of TCRbeta CDR3 regions. The table was pulled from immuneACCESS by TCRdb, which kept in-frame rearrangements only. Such tables lose some clones; where checked, under half of the loss comes from unresolved V genes, and the rest has no known cause. Across this sample there are about 14,000 clones, with about 83% seen only once. The top ten clonotypes cover over 6.5% of the sample. The input for sequencing was CD4+ or CD8+ T cells sorted from blood, taken in a trial of the OX40 agonist ivuxolimab. This clonotype was obtained from an adult with an advanced solid tumor such as melanoma, head and neck, liver or kidney cancer. The chain was built from TRBV4-2 and TRBJ2-7; the D gene is perhaps TRBD2, on 5 matching bases. The CDR3: CASSQESRRSYEQYF. The DNA reads TGTGCCAGCAGCCAAGAAAGTCGGAGGTCCTACGAGCAGTACTTC.